These 19 T cell receptor beta chains were all obtained from the same sample, sequenced in a study of OX40 agonist ivuxolimab in advanced cancers. Repertoires were generated with immunoSEQ multiplex PCR, while TCRdb's copy carries only in-frame clones and drops some. Of over 50,000 clones listed, 92% are singletons. Sequences were derived from CD4+ or CD8+ T cells sorted from blood, sampled in a trial of the OX40 agonist ivuxolimab. Every receptor here comes from an adult with an advanced solid tumor such as melanoma, head and neck, liver or kidney cancer.

The V call is TRBV6-1, the J call TRBJ1-1; possible D gene TRBD1, 5 bases. The V gene's germline CDR1 is MNHNS and CDR2 SASEGT. V dropped 1 base and J dropped 5 bases, with 14 bases sitting between them. The CDR3 totals 15 residues. This CDR3 is CASSEDLGLGTEAFF. CDR3 DNA: TGTGCCAGCAGTGAAGATTTGGGGCTGGGAACTGAAGCTTTCTTT.

The chain recombines TRBV11-2 with TRBJ2-7; 7 nucleotides match TRBD1. CDR1 is SGHAT, CDR2 FQNNGV, per germline. This CDR3 spans 13 amino acids. V lost 5 bases, J lost 4 bases, and 5 bases stayed unmatched. The CDR3 DNA follows: TGTGCCAGCAGCCTAGGGACAGATTACGAGCAGTACGTC. It is translated as CASSLGTDYEQYV.

The chain has TRBV7-8 and TRBJ2-5; D not certain. This CDR3 has 13 amino acids. Germline V gene lookup returns CDR1 SGHVS and CDR2 FQNEAQ. Trimming took off 2 bases at V and 4 bases at J, with 8 bases between the two ends. CDR3 sequence: CASSLLGRETQYF. The DNA for the CDR3 is TGTGCCAGCAGCTTATTAGGGCGAGAGACCCAGTACTTC.

This sequence joins TRBV29-1 and TRBJ1-4; the D is unclear. From germline, CDR1 is SQVTM and CDR2 ANQGSEA. V gave up 7 bases and J gave up 7 bases, with 13 bases separating them. This CDR3 has 12 amino acids. The CDR3 nucleotides read TGCAGCGCTCGAGAGCAGGCTGAAAAACTGTTTTTT. It specifies CSAREQAEKLFF.

This clone was detected once. V gene TRBV7-8 combines with J gene TRBJ2-7; D gene ambiguous. Germline V gene lookup returns CDR1 SGHVS and CDR2 FQNEAQ. The V end was cut by 8 bases, the J end by 3 bases, with 11 bases between. The CDR3 loop spans 12 amino acids. In DNA, the CDR3 is TGTGCCAGCGGTCGACGGAGCTACGAGCAGTACGTC. This sequence encodes CASGRRSYEQYV.

On this clone itself: Other DNA sequences of this sample code for an identical CDR3. DNA of the CDR3: TGTGCCAGCACCCTGGACGGCTCCTACGAGCAGTACTTC. It specifies CASTLDGSYEQYF. The rearrangement uses TRBV28 and TRBJ2-7, with D unresolved. Trimming removed 7 bases at V and 0 bases at J, with 10 bases between. CDR1 is MDHEN and CDR2 is SYDVKM in the germline V gene. The CDR3 is 13 residues long.

About this clone itself: One end of the junction is discordant with germline, which a read error may explain. The chain uses TRBV30 and TRBJ2-7; 12 positions agree with TRBD2. Germline V lookup: CDR1 GTSNPN, CDR2 SVGIG (reference sequence). The CDR3 has 13 residues. CDR3 loop: CAWSVTSGGPAHF. The DNA for the CDR3 is TGTGCCTGGAGTGTGACTAGCGGGGGCCCCGCGCACTTC.

This clone has just one count. V is TRBV27 and J is TRBJ2-3, with D hard to call. Germline assignment: CDR1 MNHEY and CDR2 SMNVEV (reference sequence). The V gene lost 0 bases and the J gene lost 1 base, with 5 bases spanning the gap. The CDR3 spans 14 residues. CDR3 DNA sequence: TGTGCCAGCAGTTTATCGGAAGGCACAGATACGCAGTATTTT. Residues: CASSLSEGTDTQYF.

This clone was observed once. The chain couples TRBV30 to TRBJ1-1, with 7 bases that match TRBD1. The CDR3 runs to 12 residues. Germline V gene data show CDR1 as GTSNPN and CDR2 as SVGIG (reference sequence). V lost 3 bases, J lost 7 bases, and 5 bases stayed unmatched. CDR3 region: CAWSPGGVEAFF. In DNA, the CDR3 is TGTGCCTGGAGCCCAGGGGGTGTTGAAGCTTTCTTT.

CDR3 bases: TGTGCCAGCAGCCAAGGTAGCGGGGAGGCCTACGAGCAGTACTTC. This gives the protein CASSQGSGEAYEQYF. The chain has TRBV4-2 and TRBJ2-7, with 8 positions matching TRBD2. V lost 1 base to trimming and J lost 2 bases; unmatched junction nucleotides: 4. In germline, CDR1 is LGHNA, CDR2 YNFKEQ. The CDR3 is 15 residues long.

This sequence joins TRBV9 and TRBJ2-3; D is tentatively TRBD1 or TRBD2 (6 bases each). V was cut by 0 bases and J by 2 bases, with 13 bases left in between. The germline V gene encodes CDR1 SGDLS and CDR2 YYNGEE. The CDR3 is made up of 16 amino acids. Here the CDR3 reads CASSVEAWGATDTQYF. As DNA, the CDR3 is TGTGCCAGCAGCGTAGAAGCCTGGGGGGCCACAGATACGCAGTATTTT.

V is TRBV27 and J is TRBJ2-3; D gene unclear. Germline loops: CDR1 MNHEY, CDR2 SMNVEV (reference sequence). The V gene lost 6 bases and the J gene lost 0 bases, with 19 bases spanning the gap. The CDR3 sequence is 17 residues long. CDR3 in DNA: TGTGCCAGCAGCCACTCCCAGACCGTTCCTAGCACAGATACGCAGTATTTT. It is translated as CASSHSQTVPSTDTQYF.

J is TRBJ1-5 and V is TRBV28; no reliable D call. The CDR3 is 15 amino acids. CDR1 is MDHEN and CDR2 is SYDVKM in the germline V gene. With 5 bases removed from V and 6 bases from J, the gap between germline ends came to 17 bases. The CDR3 bases are TGTGCCAGCAGTCCCCTAGGTGGGTCGGGTCAGCCCCAGCATTTT. Amino acids: CASSPLGGSGQPQHF.

The chain combines TRBV4-1 with TRBJ2-1; tentatively, D is TRBD1 (6 bases). V was cut by 1 base and J by 0 bases, with 13 bases left in between. The CDR3 loop spans 17 amino acids. Germline V CDR1 and CDR2: MGHRA, YSYEKL. The CDR3 bases are TGCGCCAGCAGCCAAGCCCTACAGGGAAGCTCCTACAATGAGCAGTTCTTC. Translation gives CASSQALQGSSYNEQFF.

The chain uses TRBV9 and TRBJ2-1, with 7 bases lining up with TRBD2. The germline V gene has CDR1 SGDLS and CDR2 YYNGEE. The J segment lost 3 bases and the V segment lost 4 bases, leaving 10 bases of the junction unmatched. The length of the CDR3 is 16 residues. The CDR3: CASSPRAGRDYNEQFF. CDR3 DNA sequence: TGTGCCAGCAGCCCCCGAGCGGGACGAGACTACAATGAGCAGTTCTTC.

The chain links TRBV30 to TRBJ2-7; D not resolved. Trimming pared 2 bases from V and 3 bases from J, leaving 14 bases between. The germline V gene encodes CDR1 GTSNPN and CDR2 SVGIG (reference sequence). This CDR3 contains 14 residues. The CDR3 spells CAWSPAFGDYEQYV. The CDR3 coding sequence is TGTGCCTGGAGTCCCGCGTTTGGAGACTACGAGCAGTACGTC.

The CDR3 DNA is TGCAGCGTTGGCCCAGGGGGGAATGAGCAGTTCTTC. Protein product: CSVGPGGNEQFF. The genes are TRBV29-1 and TRBJ2-1, with a tentative D call TRBD1 (7 bases). V was clipped by 4 bases and J by 7 bases, with 11 bases between them. From germline, CDR1 is SQVTM and CDR2 ANQGSEA. The CDR3 extends over 12 amino acids.

The DNA for the CDR3 is TGTGCCTGGAGAAGAAGATCGACGAGAGGCGAGCAGTACTTC. Protein sequence: CAWRRRSTRGEQYF. The chain has TRBV30 and TRBJ2-7; D remains unclear. Trimming pared 3 bases from V and 6 bases from J, leaving 18 bases between. This CDR3 is 14 amino acids long. The V gene's germline CDR1 is GTSNPN and CDR2 SVGIG (reference sequence).

Only one count was recorded for this clone. The chain links TRBV9 to TRBJ2-1, with 7 bases that match TRBD2. With V trimmed by 2 bases and J by 5 bases, 7 bases remained unmatched. From germline, CDR1 is SGDLS and CDR2 YYNGEE. The CDR3 loop spans 15 amino acids. CDR3: CASSVGRGSHNEQFF. The CDR3 DNA follows: TGTGCCAGCAGCGTGGGGCGGGGGAGCCACAATGAGCAGTTCTTC.